Below, 7 T cell receptor beta chains from the same sample are listed, as sequenced in a study of technical replicates of blood from a handful of donors. Clones were sequenced by immunoSEQ multiplex PCR, and TCRdb holds only the in-frame ones, with some missing. The top ten hold around 0.18% of the sample, which has 70,000 to 85,000 clones, almost 98% seen once. What was sequenced was T cells isolated from PBMCs. The receptors were sampled from a human donor in good health.

This clone was seen once. The rearrangement joins TRBV2 to TRBJ2-1; TRBD2 matches at 7 bases. The CDR3 runs to 15 residues. Trimming cost V 3 bases and J 8 bases; bases outside gene matches: 10. Germline-derived CDR1 and CDR2 are SNHLY and FYNNEI. CDR3 amino acids: CASSEGTTRSDEQFF. The CDR3, as DNA: TGTGCCAGCAGTGAGGGGACTACCCGTTCGGATGAGCAGTTCTTC.

The chain joins TRBV19 to TRBJ2-3; 7 bases fit TRBD1. Germline V lookup: CDR1 LNHDA, CDR2 SQIVND (reference sequence). The CDR3 totals 17 residues. Trimming cost V 5 bases and J 0 bases; bases outside gene matches: 11. CDR3 nucleotides: TGTGCCAGTAGTTGGGACAGCCTCTCGGCTAGCACAGATACGCAGTATTTT. Protein: CASSWDSLSASTDTQYF.

The chain combines TRBV30 with TRBJ1-5; D gene uncertain. The CDR3 consists of 13 residues. The V and J ends lost 0 bases and 2 bases respectively, with 5 bases between them. Germline CDR1 reads GTSNPN; CDR2 reads SVGIG (reference sequence). CDR3 DNA sequence: TGTGCCTGGAGTGTCAGTGGCAATCAGCCCCAGCATTTT. This translates into CAWSVSGNQPQHF.

The rearrangement uses TRBV11-2 and TRBJ2-7; D remains unclear. Trimming removed 5 bases from V and 1 base from J, with 9 bases in between. The germline gives CDR1 SGHAT, CDR2 FQNNGV. This CDR3 spans 13 amino acids. For the CDR3, the DNA is TGTGCCAGCAGCGCCCGGTCATCCTACGAGCAGTACTTC. The encoded protein is CASSARSSYEQYF.

The V call is TRBV7-2, the J call TRBJ2-5; D ambiguous. The V and J ends lost 4 bases and 2 bases respectively, with 8 bases between them. From germline, CDR1 is SGHTA and CDR2 FQGNSA. The CDR3 runs to 13 residues. In nucleotides, the CDR3 is TGTGCCAGCAGCTCATGGCTGCAAGAGACCCAGTACTTC. The encoded protein is CASSSWLQETQYF.

The chain carries TRBV6-1 and TRBJ1-6, with TRBD1 matching 9 bases. Germline trimming cut 6 bases from V and 10 bases from J; bases unmatched to any gene: 10. Germline V lookup: CDR1 MNHNS, CDR2 SASEGT. This CDR3 comprises 15 residues. This chain's CDR3 is CASSDRDRDLSPLHF. The CDR3 DNA reads TGTGCCAGCAGCGATAGGGACAGGGATTTATCACCCCTCCACTTT.

This chain links TRBV6-5 with TRBJ1-2; 8 bases fit TRBD1. The V gene's germline CDR1 is MNHEY and CDR2 SVGAGI. This CDR3 contains 14 residues. V lost 6 bases and J lost 4; bases outside the gene matches: 7. CDR3 nucleotides: TGTGCCAGCAGCCGGGACAGGTTTGGCTATGGCTACACCTTC. Translating gives CASSRDRFGYGYTF.